This T cell receptor beta chain was identified during a study of early T cells in non-severe SARS-CoV-2 infection. V was clipped by 5 bases and J by 8 bases, with 9 bases between them. There are 11 residues in the CDR3. Germline V gene sequence: CDR1 MNHEY, CDR2 SVGEGT. TCRdb processed the 5' RACE reads anew with MiXCR; each CDR3 protein has one entry. The table records tens of thousands of distinct CDR3 sequences, 9.5% to 13% of them present only once. This clonotype appeared a few times. The sequencing sample was made of whole blood. The clonotype comes from an adult who was a healthcare worker with PCR-confirmed SARS-CoV-2 infection or an uninfected control (not recorded which). The chain carries TRBV6-2 or TRBV6-3 and TRBJ1-2; unclear D gene. This CDR3 reads CASSGRGGYTF. The CDR3 DNA reads as TGTGCCAGCAGTGGGCGTGGAGGCTACACCTTC.